These 18 T cell receptor beta chains originate from one sample sequenced in a study of OX40 agonist ivuxolimab in advanced cancers. Profiling relied on immunoSEQ multiplex PCR, and the TCRdb table lists in-frame clones only, not all of them. The data show around 92,000 clones, around 84% seen once. The sample in question was CD4+ or CD8+ T cells sorted from blood, obtained in a trial of the OX40 agonist ivuxolimab. The receptors were gathered from an adult with an advanced solid tumor such as melanoma, head and neck, liver or kidney cancer.

The genes are TRBV5-1 and TRBJ1-4; D gene uncertain. CDR1 is SGHRS, CDR2 YFSETQ, per germline. Trimming pared 1 base from V and 10 bases from J, leaving 23 bases between. The CDR3 has 17 amino acids. CDR3 nucleotides: TGCGCCAGCAGCTTGAACGGTTTGGGCGGGGAATCAGGAAAACTGTTTTTT. Translated: CASSLNGLGGESGKLFF.

This chain links TRBV9 with TRBJ1-6, with D perhaps TRBD1 (6 bases). Trimming removed 3 bases from V and 4 bases from J, with 14 bases in between. This CDR3 region has 16 residues. Germline V lookup: CDR1 SGDLS, CDR2 YYNGEE. CDR3 bases: TGTGCCAGCAGCGCCCCCGGGACACCGTATAATTCACCCCTCCACTTT. Amino acids: CASSAPGTPYNSPLHF.

CDR3 protein: CASSVTGGAEAFF. The CDR3 DNA is TGTGCCAGCAGTGTCACGGGAGGGGCTGAAGCTTTCTTT. The chain employs TRBV6-1 and TRBJ1-1; tentatively, D is TRBD1 (5 bases). Germline CDR1 MNHNS, CDR2 SASEGT. V gave up 4 bases and J gave up 6 bases, with 12 bases separating them. CDR3 size: 13 residues.

The chain recombines TRBV7-3 with TRBJ2-1; tentatively, D is TRBD2 (6 bases). Per germline, CDR1 SGHTA and CDR2 FQGTGA. This CDR3 contains 15 residues. The ends were cut back, 3 bases at V and 6 bases at J, with 15 bases in the middle. The CDR3 sequence is CASSFGGLVGNEQFF. CDR3 DNA sequence: TGTGCCAGCAGCTTTGGGGGACTGGTGGGCAATGAGCAGTTCTTC.

V is TRBV4-2 and J is TRBJ1-1; D gene uncertain. The CDR3 consists of 14 residues. Germline assignment: CDR1 LGHNA and CDR2 YNFKEQ. V lost 3 bases and J lost 1, with 9 bases in between. For the CDR3, the DNA is TGTGCCAGCAGCCAGGCCGGAGGGAACACTGAAGCTTTCTTT. Translating it yields CASSQAGGNTEAFF.

The rearrangement joins TRBV7-9 to TRBJ1-4, with D unclear. V lost 1 base and J 5 bases, leaving 11 bases between the germline ends. The CDR3 spans 15 residues. The germline V gene has CDR1 SEHNR and CDR2 FQNEAQ (reference sequence). CDR3 region: CASSLDGFRNEKLFF. In DNA form, the CDR3 reads TGTGCCAGCAGCTTAGATGGATTCAGGAATGAAAAACTGTTTTTT.

This chain links TRBV14 with TRBJ2-1, with D uncertain. V lost 0 bases, J lost 4 bases, and 4 bases lay in between. Germline CDR1 SGHDN, CDR2 FVKESK. CDR3 length: 13 residues. CDR3 residues: CASSQELYNEQFF. The CDR3 DNA sequence: TGTGCCAGCAGCCAAGAACTTTACAATGAGCAGTTCTTC.

The chain carries TRBV2 and TRBJ1-5; D remains unclear. The CDR3 has 13 residues. Deletions cut 6 bases from V and 6 bases from J, with 12 bases between. The V gene's germline CDR1 is SNHLY and CDR2 FYNNEI. For the CDR3, the DNA is TGTGCCAGCAGGGGAGGGCTTTCTCAGCCCCAGCATTTT. Translated: CASRGGLSQPQHF. The complete variable domain, with remaining parts taken from reference TRBV2 and TRBJ1-5, reads EPEVTQTPSHQVTQMGQEVILRCVPISNHLYFYWYRQILGQKVEFLVSFYNNEISEKSEIFDDQFSVERPDGSNFTLKIRSTKLEDSAMYFCASRGGLSQPQHFGDGTRLSIL.

The V call is TRBV9, the J call TRBJ1-3; D is unresolved. CDR1 and CDR2 (germline): SGDLS, YYNGEE. Trimming cost V 3 bases and J 0 bases, with 4 bases left between them. The CDR3 is 13 amino acids. The DNA for the CDR3 is TGTGCCAGCAGCGCCCACTCTGGAAACACCATATATTTT. It translates to CASSAHSGNTIYF.

This chain links TRBV7-2 with TRBJ1-4; tentative D call: TRBD1 (6 bases). The CDR3 runs 15 residues. Trimming took 2 bases from V and 0 from J, leaving 7 bases between them. CDR1 is SGHTA and CDR2 is FQGNSA in the germline V gene. CDR3 amino acids: CASSLRGATNEKLFF. CDR3 in DNA: TGTGCCAGCAGCTTAAGGGGGGCAACTAATGAAAAACTGTTTTTT.

The chain is built from TRBV5-4 and TRBJ1-1, with TRBD1 matching over 8 bases. This CDR3 has 14 amino acids. Germline CDR1 and CDR2: SGHNT and YYREEE (reference sequence). Trimming took 3 bases from V and 7 from J; bases not matched to a gene: 8. DNA of the CDR3: TGTGCCAGCAGCTGGGAAGGGACAGGCCGTGAAGCTTTCTTT. It codes for CASSWEGTGREAFF.

The J gene is TRBJ1-4, the V gene TRBV19, with 7 bases that match TRBD1. Germline trimming cut 7 bases from V and 8 bases from J; bases unmatched to any gene: 10. The CDR3 is 14 amino acids. Germline CDR1 and CDR2: LNHDA and SQIVND (reference sequence). The CDR3 is CASKNEGAAEKLFF. The DNA of the CDR3 is TGTGCCAGTAAGAATGAGGGGGCGGCGGAAAAACTGTTTTTT.

The V and J genes are TRBV7-2 and TRBJ1-5, with a possible D match to TRBD1 (6 bases). The length of the CDR3 is 14 residues. Trimming removed 3 bases at V and 4 bases at J, with 10 bases between. Germline assignment: CDR1 SGHTA and CDR2 FQGNSA. CDR3 protein: CASSLWQGNQPQHF. CDR3 DNA sequence: TGTGCCAGCAGCTTGTGGCAGGGGAATCAGCCCCAGCATTTT. Using reference TRBV7-2 and TRBJ1-5 for the parts outside the CDR3, the full variable domain is GAGVSQSPSNKVTEKGKDVELRCDPISGHTALYWYRQSLGQGLEFLIYFQGNSAPDKSGLPSDRFSAERTGGSVSTLTIQRTQQEDSAVYLCASSLWQGNQPQHFGDGTRLSIL.

This chain joins TRBV2 and TRBJ1-2, with a possible D match to TRBD1 (5 bases). This CDR3 is 13 amino acids long. V shed 7 bases and J shed 3 bases, with 12 bases lying between them. Per the germline V gene, CDR1 is SNHLY and CDR2 is FYNNEI. CDR3 DNA sequence: TGTGCCAGCATCGAGGGGATCGACTATGGCTACACCTTC. Translation: CASIEGIDYGYTF. Full variable domain (remainder filled in from reference TRBV2 and TRBJ1-2): EPEVTQTPSHQVTQMGQEVILRCVPISNHLYFYWYRQILGQKVEFLVSFYNNEISEKSEIFDDQFSVERPDGSNFTLKIRSTKLEDSAMYFCASIEGIDYGYTFGSGTRLTVV.

The CDR3, as DNA: TGTGCCAGCAGTTCCTATCGACAGGGGGCGCAAGCTAACTATGGCTACACCTTC. It yields the protein CASSSYRQGAQANYGYTF. This chain connects TRBV28 to TRBJ1-2, with 10 nucleotides matching TRBD1. The germline V gene has CDR1 MDHEN and CDR2 SYDVKM. V trimming: 4 bases; J trimming: 0 bases; junction bases outside the gene matches: 11. The CDR3 spans 18 residues.

This rearrangement joins TRBV9 to TRBJ1-2; TRBD1 matches 10 bases. The V and J ends lost 4 bases and 4 bases, in that order; junction bases with no gene match: 13. This CDR3 region has 17 residues. The V gene's germline CDR1 is SGDLS and CDR2 YYNGEE. CDR3 DNA sequence: TGTGCCAGCAGCCCGAGTCCCGGGACAGGGGAGGGCTATGGCTACACCTTC. Protein: CASSPSPGTGEGYGYTF.

This chain connects TRBV27 to TRBJ1-6, with D perhaps TRBD1 (6 bases). Germline V gene sequence: CDR1 MNHEY, CDR2 SMNVEV (reference sequence). The V gene lost 7 bases and the J gene lost 9 bases, with 19 bases spanning the gap. This CDR3 has 15 amino acids. DNA for the CDR3: TGTGCCAGCACCACCCTCTACAGGGATGGTTCACCCCTCCACTTT. It specifies CASTTLYRDGSPLHF.

This rearrangement joins TRBV6-5 to TRBJ2-7; D is undetermined. Trimming stripped 6 bases from V and 4 bases from J, with 10 bases between. There are 12 residues in the CDR3. Germline V gives CDR1 MNHEY, CDR2 SVGAGI. CDR3 protein: CASSSVHYEQYF. The CDR3 nucleotides are TGTGCCAGCAGCTCCGTCCATTACGAGCAGTACTTC.